The 32 T cell receptor beta chains below were found in one sample sequenced in a study of T cell repertoires in cytomegalovirus infection. A single record per CDR3 protein comes from TCRdb applying MiXCR to the reads. The data contain roughly 230,000 distinct CDR3 sequences, 20% to 25% of them singletons. The sample was CD8+ T cells from PBMCs. The receptors originated from a human donor in good health (CMV status not recorded). Some clones in this sample may be carry-over from other donors' samples.

The V and J genes are TRBV2 and TRBJ1-6, with D perhaps TRBD1 (5 bases). This CDR3 spans 14 amino acids. V was trimmed by 6 bases and J by 7 bases, leaving 13 bases between them. Looked up from germline, CDR1 is SNHLY and CDR2 is FYNNEI. CDR3 amino acids: CASSNSQGNSPLHF. For the CDR3, the DNA is TGTGCCAGCAGCAACTCCCAGGGAAATTCACCCCTCCACTTT.

J is TRBJ2-1 and V is TRBV7-9; 9 bases match TRBD2. CDR1 and CDR2 from the germline V gene are SEHNR and FQNEAQ (reference sequence). The CDR3 has 19 residues. With V trimmed by 4 bases and J by 1 base, 14 bases remained unmatched. CDR3 sequence (DNA): TGTGCCAGCAGCTCGCCCCCCGGGGGCGCGGGGGGGTCCTACAATGAGCAGTTCTTC. Translated, it gives CASSSPPGGAGGSYNEQFF.

This clonotype was seen a handful of times. V gene TRBV29-1 combines with J gene TRBJ2-1, with 12 bases identical to TRBD2. The CDR3 spans 16 residues. Germline V gene lookup returns CDR1 SQVTM and CDR2 ANQGSEA. Unmatched junction bases numbered 7, after V lost 4 bases and J lost 3 bases. The CDR3: CSVGGSTSGGYNEQFF. The CDR3 DNA follows: TGCAGCGTTGGGGGATCGACTAGCGGGGGCTACAATGAGCAGTTCTTC.

V is TRBV28 and J is TRBJ1-1; no clear D gene. Trimming removed 6 bases from V and 7 bases from J, with 9 bases in between. The V gene's germline CDR1 is MDHEN and CDR2 SYDVKM. CDR3 length: 11 residues. The CDR3 region is CASSPLNEAFF. The CDR3 nucleotides read TGTGCCAGCAGCCCTCTCAATGAAGCTTTCTTT.

This rearrangement joins TRBV18 to TRBJ1-1; weak D call: TRBD1 (5 bases). The CDR3 consists of 15 residues. Germline CDR1 and CDR2: KGHSH and LQKENI. V lost 3 bases and J 1 base, leaving 12 bases between the germline ends. The CDR3 protein is CASSPWTGENTEAFF. In nucleotides, the CDR3 is TGTGCCAGCTCACCCTGGACGGGGGAGAACACTGAAGCTTTCTTT.

Turning to this clonotype: Being one base from a much bigger clone, this may be a read error. V and J are TRBV5-6 and TRBJ2-7, with D possibly TRBD2 on 5 matching bases. The germline V gene encodes CDR1 SGHDT and CDR2 YYEEEE. The CDR3 totals 14 residues. The CDR3 nucleotides are TGTGCCAGCAGTTTCATGGACTGGACCTACGTGCAGTACTTC. Protein sequence: CASSFMDWTYVQYF.

The gene calls are TRBV14 and TRBJ1-2; D remains unclear. The CDR3 covers 15 residues. V lost 1 base and J lost 0, with 9 bases in between. CDR1 is SGHDN and CDR2 is FVKESK in the germline V gene. This chain's CDR3 is CASSQVESTNYGYTF. The CDR3 DNA is TGTGCCAGCAGCCAAGTTGAGTCGACTAACTATGGCTACACCTTC.

The chain has TRBV20-1 and TRBJ2-5; 7 nucleotides agree with TRBD1. CDR1 is DFQATT, CDR2 SNEGSKA, per germline (reference sequence). The ends lost 0 bases at V and 1 base at J; junction bases unmatched: 5. The CDR3 length is 15 residues. The CDR3 sequence is CSARDQGTVQETQYF. As DNA, the CDR3 is TGCAGTGCTAGAGATCAGGGGACAGTCCAAGAGACCCAGTACTTC.

V gene TRBV20-1 combines with J gene TRBJ1-2; D unclear. The CDR3 extends over 9 amino acids. V was shortened by 3 bases and J by 12 bases, with 8 bases between the two germline ends. Germline loops: CDR1 DFQATT, CDR2 SNEGSKA (reference sequence). CDR3 sequence reads: CSASRSDTF. The CDR3 DNA is TGCAGTGCTAGTCGGTCCGACACCTTC.

In its sample, this clonotype was seen a few times. The chain employs TRBV27 and TRBJ1-2, with TRBD1 identical over 9 bases. The CDR3 extends over 13 amino acids. The V gene end was trimmed by 5 bases and the J gene end by 5 bases; junction bases not matched to a gene: 3. The V gene's germline CDR1 is MNHEY and CDR2 SMNVEV (reference sequence). In DNA form, the CDR3 reads TGTGCCAGCAGTCACGGGACAGGGTATGGCTACACCTTC. Encoded protein: CASSHGTGYGYTF.

The CDR3 nucleotides read TGCAGTGCTTTACCGGGACAGGGGGCTTACGAGCAGTACTTC. It encodes CSALPGQGAYEQYF. The rearrangement links TRBV20-1 to TRBJ2-7; 12 bases are shared with TRBD1. The CDR3 is made up of 14 amino acids. The junction had 6 bases not matched to a gene; V was cut back by 5 bases and J by 4 bases. The V gene's germline CDR1 is DFQATT and CDR2 SNEGSKA (reference sequence).

This clonotype has at least ten counts. The chain links TRBV6-5 to TRBJ2-1; D ambiguous. The CDR3 is 16 residues long. Germline CDR1 MNHEY, CDR2 SVGAGI. V shed 2 bases and J shed 0 bases, with 11 bases lying between them. Here the CDR3 reads CASSYLGQSSYNEQFF. DNA of the CDR3: TGTGCCAGCAGTTACCTCGGTCAGAGCTCCTACAATGAGCAGTTCTTC.

This clonotype has more than one count but fewer than ten. The chain employs TRBV19 and TRBJ1-5; D possibly corresponds to TRBD1 (5 bases). This CDR3 spans 15 amino acids. Germline V lookup: CDR1 LNHDA, CDR2 SQIVND (reference sequence). V lost 7 bases and J 6 bases, leaving 19 bases between the germline ends. The CDR3 sequence: CASTPGPTLGQPQHF. Here the CDR3 DNA reads TGTGCCAGTACACCGGGACCCACCCTGGGTCAGCCCCAGCATTTT.

This clonotype was observed a handful of times. The chain recombines TRBV7-9 with TRBJ1-4, with 10 positions matching TRBD1. The length of the CDR3 is 14 residues. Germline V gene sequence: CDR1 SEHNR, CDR2 FQNEAQ (reference sequence). The V segment lost 5 bases and the J segment 8 bases; nucleotides outside the gene matches: 5. CDR3 residues: CASSPGQGREKLFF. The CDR3 DNA reads TGTGCCAGCAGCCCGGGACAGGGGCGAGAAAAACTGTTTTTT.

The chain couples TRBV2 to TRBJ2-1, with TRBD2 matching 13 bases. The CDR3 totals 17 residues. V shed 1 base, J shed 10 bases, and the junction held 10 bases outside the gene matches. Germline CDR1 reads SNHLY; CDR2 reads FYNNEI. DNA for the CDR3: TGTGCCAGCAGTGAAGAAGTACTAGCGGGGGGGCCCCTCGAGCAGTTCTTC. This encodes CASSEEVLAGGPLEQFF.

This clonotype was seen at least ten times. This chain links TRBV7-2 with TRBJ2-5, with 11 bases lining up with TRBD2. Germline V gene data show CDR1 as SGHTA and CDR2 as FQGNSA. This CDR3 is 15 amino acids long. V dropped 4 bases and J dropped 4; count of bases not matched to a gene: 5. This chain's CDR3 is CASSSSGGPGETQYF. The CDR3 nucleotides are TGTGCCAGCAGCTCTAGCGGGGGGCCTGGAGAGACCCAGTACTTC.

This clonotype was found a few times. The chain is built from TRBV12-3 or TRBV12-4 and TRBJ2-1, with D possibly TRBD2 on 5 matching bases. The CDR3 runs 11 residues. V shed 4 bases and J shed 9 bases, with 7 bases lying between them. As DNA, the CDR3 is TGTGCCAGCAGTTACAGCGGTGAGCAGTTCTTC. It is translated as CASSYSGEQFF.

A few counts support this clonotype. The genes are TRBV7-6 and TRBJ2-1; 8 bases align to TRBD2. CDR1 SGHVS and CDR2 FNYEAQ come from the germline V gene. J was trimmed by 5 bases and V by 2 bases; bases with no gene match: 8. The length of the CDR3 is 16 residues. This CDR3 reads CASSLSAGGINNEQFF. DNA for the CDR3: TGTGCCAGCAGCTTATCGGCGGGGGGAATTAACAATGAGCAGTTCTTC.

V usage is TRBV29-1 and J usage is TRBJ2-5; D is uncertain. V was cut by 2 bases and J by 3 bases, with 10 bases left in between. The CDR3 sequence is 13 residues long. CDR1 is SQVTM and CDR2 is ANQGSEA in the germline V gene. This CDR3 is CSVEWLGKETQYF. The CDR3 DNA sequence: TGCAGCGTTGAATGGTTAGGAAAAGAGACCCAGTACTTC. The variable domain in full, with the rest retrieved from reference TRBV29-1 and TRBJ2-5, is SAVISQKPSRDICQRGTSLTIQCQVDSQVTMMFWYRQQPGQSLTLIATANQGSEATYESGFVIDKFPISRPNLTFSTLTVSNMSPEDSSIYLCSVEWLGKETQYFGPGTRLLVL.

The J gene is TRBJ2-7, the V gene TRBV28; D is perhaps TRBD1 (6 bases). V was pared by 6 bases and J by 1 base, with 19 bases between. In germline, CDR1 is MDHEN, CDR2 SYDVKM. The CDR3 contains 16 residues. The CDR3 is CASSLKDSFRSYEQYF. CDR3 sequence (DNA): TGTGCCAGCAGCCTTAAGGACAGTTTTAGGTCCTACGAGCAGTACTTC.

Comment on this clonotype: No conserved phenylalanine or tryptophan ends this CDR3, so it is likely a read error. This chain links TRBV11-2 with TRBJ2-3, with D unclear. V gave up 0 bases and J gave up 2 bases, with 3 bases separating them. This CDR3 is built from 13 residues. CDR1 is SGHAT, CDR2 FQNNGV, per germline. CDR3 nucleotides: TGTGCCAGCAGCTTAGACACCACAGATACGCAGTATTCT. It yields the protein CASSLDTTDTQYS.

This clonotype was observed a single time. This chain joins TRBV4-1 and TRBJ2-3; 10 nucleotides agree with TRBD2. The germline V gene has CDR1 MGHRA and CDR2 YSYEKL. This CDR3 is built from 16 residues. Trimming took 2 bases from V and 2 from J; bases not matched to a gene: 4. This CDR3 reads CASSQRLAGYTDTQYF. Here the CDR3 DNA reads TGCGCCAGCAGCCAACGACTAGCGGGTTACACAGATACGCAGTATTTT.

In its sample, this clonotype was seen a few times. This rearrangement joins TRBV14 to TRBJ1-1; tentative D call: TRBD1 (5 bases). Looked up from germline, CDR1 is SGHDN and CDR2 is FVKESK. The CDR3 sequence is 14 residues long. V was shortened by 1 base and J by 1 base, with 7 bases between the two germline ends. The CDR3 here is CASSQATGNTEAFF. DNA of the CDR3: TGTGCCAGCAGCCAAGCAACAGGGAACACTGAAGCTTTCTTT.

The genes are TRBV15 and TRBJ1-1, with D tentatively TRBD1 (6 bases). Trimming took off 0 bases at V and 4 bases at J, with 9 bases between the two ends. This CDR3 comprises 14 residues. Germline values: CDR1 LNHNV, CDR2 YYDKDF (reference sequence). The CDR3 reads CATSRDRGITEAFF. DNA of the CDR3: TGTGCCACCAGCAGAGATAGGGGGATCACTGAAGCTTTCTTT.

J is TRBJ2-2 and V is TRBV5-5; D is perhaps TRBD1 (6 bases). The CDR3 is 15 amino acids. V was cut by 4 bases and J by 4 bases, with 14 bases left in between. In germline, CDR1 is SGHKS, CDR2 YYEKEE (reference sequence). CDR3 in DNA: TGTGCCAGCAGCACAGGGACCCATCTCACCGGGGAGCTGTTTTTT. Its translation is CASSTGTHLTGELFF.

A few counts support this clonotype. This chain uses TRBV20-1 with TRBJ2-3, with a possible D match to TRBD2 (5 bases). Trimming left V 7 bases short and J 0 bases short, with 14 bases between. The CDR3 runs 14 residues. The V gene's germline CDR1 is DFQATT and CDR2 SNEGSKA (reference sequence). CDR3 residues: CSVEAGLSTDTQYF. The CDR3, as DNA: TGCAGTGTAGAGGCGGGTCTTAGCACAGATACGCAGTATTTT.

The table lists this clonotype with a few counts. This chain uses TRBV19 with TRBJ1-2; tentatively, D is TRBD1 (6 bases). CDR1 is LNHDA, CDR2 SQIVND, per germline (reference sequence). Trimming took off 0 bases at V and 4 bases at J, with 9 bases between the two ends. CDR3 length: 14 amino acids. CDR3 residues: CASSIDGTLYGYTF. The DNA of the CDR3 is TGTGCCAGTAGTATAGATGGGACACTCTATGGCTACACCTTC.

This clonotype was found many times. The chain recombines TRBV5-6 with TRBJ2-3; D not resolved. Trimming took off 4 bases at V and 3 bases at J, with 6 bases between the two ends. Per germline, CDR1 SGHDT and CDR2 YYEEEE. The CDR3 consists of 12 residues. The CDR3 sequence is CASSQWTDTQYF. The DNA for the CDR3 is TGTGCCAGCAGCCAATGGACAGATACGCAGTATTTT.

In this sample, this clonotype turned up a few times. The chain joins TRBV6-2 or TRBV6-3 to TRBJ1-4; D gene uncertain. Germline values: CDR1 MNHEY, CDR2 SVGEGT. The CDR3 is made up of 15 amino acids. V was pared by 0 bases and J by 6 bases, with 11 bases between. The CDR3 region is CASSYSMDRDEKLFF. CDR3 in DNA: TGTGCCAGCAGTTACTCGATGGACCGGGATGAAAAACTGTTTTTT.

This clonotype was counted ten times or more. The rearrangement joins TRBV20-1 to TRBJ2-7, with D possibly TRBD1 on 6 matching bases. The V gene's germline CDR1 is DFQATT and CDR2 SNEGSKA (reference sequence). V shed 6 bases and J shed 1 base, with 16 bases lying between them. This CDR3 has 14 amino acids. The CDR3 DNA is TGCAGTGCGCTCACAGGGACCGAATCCTACGAGCAGTACTTC. As protein: CSALTGTESYEQYF.

The chain recombines TRBV7-6 with TRBJ1-6, with a possible D match to TRBD1 (5 bases). Germline loops: CDR1 SGHVS, CDR2 FNYEAQ. The CDR3 covers 15 residues. The V end was cut by 4 bases, the J end by 10 bases, with 17 bases between. DNA for the CDR3: TGTGCCAGCAGCTCTAGAGGGGAGTCTCTATCACCCCTCCACTTT. Translated, it gives CASSSRGESLSPLHF. The complete variable domain, with remaining parts taken from reference TRBV7-6 and TRBJ1-6, reads GAGVSQSPRYKVTKRGQDVALRCDPISGHVSLYWYRQALGQGPEFLTYFNYEAQQDKSGLPNDRFSAERPEGSISTLTIQRTEQRDSAMYRCASSSRGESLSPLHFGNGTRLTVT.

Remarks on this clonotype: This could be a read error, since a much larger clone is one nucleotide away. The chain carries TRBV7-6 and TRBJ2-1, with 15 positions matching TRBD2. Germline CDR1 reads SGHVS; CDR2 reads FNYEAQ. The CDR3 is 18 amino acids. The DNA for the CDR3 is TGTGCCAGCAGCTTAGTGGGACTAGCGGGGGGCTTCTACAATGTGCAGTTCTTC. Encoded protein: CASSLVGLAGGFYNVQFF.